These T cell receptor beta chains were read from a single sample in a study of T cell responses to AZD1222 COVID-19 vaccine. Method: immunoSEQ multiplex PCR; TCRdb's copy keeps in-frame clones and lacks some. This sample's table has over 140,000 clones. Sequenced input: peripheral blood. These receptor sequences come from an adult in good health. The conserved cysteine and the conserved F or W are not part of the CDR3 here. A D gene is named only where the DNA matches it firmly.

j_gene	d_gene	v_gene	CDR3aa
TRBJ2-2	.	TRBV5-1	ASSSSRATGELF
TRBJ2-1	.	TRBV12-3/TRBV12-4	ASSFIRYNEQF
TRBJ2-5	TRBD2	TRBV5-1	ASSPGLAGGLGETQY
TRBJ2-7	TRBD1	TRBV7-2	ASSLAGQGSYEQY
TRBJ1-5	.	TRBV5-6	ASSLGGFIQPQH
TRBJ2-7	TRBD1	TRBV18	ASSLGTGLYEQY
TRBJ2-5	.	TRBV11-3	ASSLGGGGEETQY
TRBJ1-2	.	TRBV25-1	ASSPPGPASGYT
TRBJ2-5	.	TRBV6-5	ASSYTSFQETQY
TRBJ1-2	TRBD1	TRBV2	ASSRDRDGYT
TRBJ2-7	.	TRBV4-1	ASSRGSGQYEQY
TRBJ1-5	.	TRBV6-5	ASSLQGGSQPQH
TRBJ2-5	.	TRBV27	ASSSGIGGQGETQY
TRBJ1-1	TRBD1	TRBV18	ASSPMTGTNTEAF
TRBJ2-3	.	TRBV5-5	ASSVRQVASTDTQY
TRBJ1-1	TRBD1	TRBV6-4	ASSEDGTENTEAF
TRBJ1-5	.	TRBV19	ASSPGVSNQPQH
TRBJ2-2	.	TRBV6-5	ASTPGQEAGELF
TRBJ1-6	.	TRBV7-2	ASSFRATNSPLH
TRBJ2-1	TRBD1	TRBV11-3	ASSERGTGGNEQF
TRBJ1-1	.	TRBV9	ASSTTREGRTEAF
TRBJ1-2	TRBD1	TRBV30	ACIQGAGGYT
TRBJ2-5	.	TRBV7-8	ASSLAPLAEETQY
TRBJ1-1	.	TRBV9	ASSVDARTEAF
TRBJ1-5	.	TRBV6-5	ASTRSRDQPQH